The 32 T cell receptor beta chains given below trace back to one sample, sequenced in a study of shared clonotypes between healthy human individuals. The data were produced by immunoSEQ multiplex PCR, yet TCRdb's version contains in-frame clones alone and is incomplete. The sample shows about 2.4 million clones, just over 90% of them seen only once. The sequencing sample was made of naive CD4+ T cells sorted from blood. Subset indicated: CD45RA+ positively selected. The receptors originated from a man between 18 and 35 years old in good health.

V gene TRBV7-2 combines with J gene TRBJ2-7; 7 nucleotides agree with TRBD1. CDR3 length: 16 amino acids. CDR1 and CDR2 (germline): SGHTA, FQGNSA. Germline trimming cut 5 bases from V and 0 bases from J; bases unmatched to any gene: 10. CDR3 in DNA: TGTGCCAGCAGCCCCGTCTCGACAGGGATCTCCTACGAGCAGTACTTC. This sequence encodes CASSPVSTGISYEQYF. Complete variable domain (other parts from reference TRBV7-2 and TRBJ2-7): GAGVSQSPSNKVTEKGKDVELRCDPISGHTALYWYRQSLGQGLEFLIYFQGNSAPDKSGLPSDRFSAERTGGSVSTLTIQRTQQEDSAVYLCASSPVSTGISYEQYFGPGTRLTVT.

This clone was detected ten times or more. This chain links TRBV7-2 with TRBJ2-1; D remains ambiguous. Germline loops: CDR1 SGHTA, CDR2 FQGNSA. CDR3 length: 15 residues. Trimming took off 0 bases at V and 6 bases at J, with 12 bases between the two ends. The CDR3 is CASSLAQTLGNEQFF. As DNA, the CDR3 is TGTGCCAGCAGCTTAGCACAGACTTTAGGCAATGAGCAGTTCTTC.

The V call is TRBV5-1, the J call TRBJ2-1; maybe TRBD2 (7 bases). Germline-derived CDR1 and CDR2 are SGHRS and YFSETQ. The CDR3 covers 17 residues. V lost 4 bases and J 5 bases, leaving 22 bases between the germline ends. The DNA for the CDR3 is TGCGCCAGCAGCACGACCAAGGGGGGGTTATTGGACAATGAGCAGTTCTTC. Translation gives CASSTTKGGLLDNEQFF.

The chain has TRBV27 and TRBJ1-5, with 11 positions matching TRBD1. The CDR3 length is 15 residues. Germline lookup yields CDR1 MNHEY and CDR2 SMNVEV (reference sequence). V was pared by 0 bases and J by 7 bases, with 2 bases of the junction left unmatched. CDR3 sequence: CASSLSGTGGQPQHF. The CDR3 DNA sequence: TGTGCCAGCAGTTTATCCGGGACAGGGGGGCAGCCCCAGCATTTT.

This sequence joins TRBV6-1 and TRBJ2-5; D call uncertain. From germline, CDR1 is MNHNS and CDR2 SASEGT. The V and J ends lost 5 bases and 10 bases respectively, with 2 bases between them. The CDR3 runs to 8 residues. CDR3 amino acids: CASSLQYF. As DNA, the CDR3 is TGTGCCAGCAGTCTCCAGTACTTC.

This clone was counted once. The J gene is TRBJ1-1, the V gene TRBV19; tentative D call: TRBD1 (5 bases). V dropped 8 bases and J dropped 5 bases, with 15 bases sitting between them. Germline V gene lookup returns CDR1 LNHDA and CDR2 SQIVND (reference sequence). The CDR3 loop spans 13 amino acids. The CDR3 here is CASATSEGTEAFF. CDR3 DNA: TGTGCCAGTGCTACCTCGGAGGGGACTGAAGCTTTCTTT.

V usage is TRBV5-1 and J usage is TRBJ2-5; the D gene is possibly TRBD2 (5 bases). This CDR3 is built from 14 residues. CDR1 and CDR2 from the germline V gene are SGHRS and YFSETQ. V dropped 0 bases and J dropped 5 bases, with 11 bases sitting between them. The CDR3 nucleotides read TGCGCCAGCAGCTTGGACGCCGGGAAGGAGACCCAGTACTTC. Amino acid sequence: CASSLDAGKETQYF.

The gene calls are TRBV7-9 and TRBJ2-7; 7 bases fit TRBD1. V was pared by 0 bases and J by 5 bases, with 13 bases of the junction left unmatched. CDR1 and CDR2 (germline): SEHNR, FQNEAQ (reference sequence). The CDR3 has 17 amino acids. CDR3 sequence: CASSLASPGGLGDEQYF. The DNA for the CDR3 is TGTGCCAGCAGCTTAGCGAGCCCAGGGGGATTGGGCGACGAGCAGTACTTC.

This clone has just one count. CDR3 region: CASSEKGRVAGELFF. The CDR3 nucleotides read TGTGCCAGCAGTGAAAAGGGCAGGGTGGCCGGGGAGCTGTTTTTT. The chain is built from TRBV6-1 and TRBJ2-2, with TRBD1 as a possible D gene (5 bases). Trimming took off 2 bases at V and 6 bases at J, with 13 bases between the two ends. Germline lookup yields CDR1 MNHNS and CDR2 SASEGT. This CDR3 contains 15 residues.

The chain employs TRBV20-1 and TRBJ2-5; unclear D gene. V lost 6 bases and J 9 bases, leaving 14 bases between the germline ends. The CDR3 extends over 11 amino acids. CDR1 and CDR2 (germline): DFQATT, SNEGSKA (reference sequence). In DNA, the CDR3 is TGCAGTGCCATAGTGACCACGGCCCAGTACTTC. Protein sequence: CSAIVTTAQYF.

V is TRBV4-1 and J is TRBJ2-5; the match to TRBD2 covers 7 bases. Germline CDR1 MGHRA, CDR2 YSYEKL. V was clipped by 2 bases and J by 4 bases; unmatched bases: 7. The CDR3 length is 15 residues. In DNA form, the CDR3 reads TGCGCCAGCAGCCAAAGCGGGGTTCGAGGAGAGACCCAGTACTTC. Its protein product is CASSQSGVRGETQYF.

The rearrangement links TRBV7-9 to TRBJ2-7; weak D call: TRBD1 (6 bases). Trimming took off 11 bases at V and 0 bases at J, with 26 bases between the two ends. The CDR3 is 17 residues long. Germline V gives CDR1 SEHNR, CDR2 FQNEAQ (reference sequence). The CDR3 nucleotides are TGTGCCGCAAACCCTAGGGGGACCGATCGGAACTCCTACGAGCAGTACTTC. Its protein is CAANPRGTDRNSYEQYF.

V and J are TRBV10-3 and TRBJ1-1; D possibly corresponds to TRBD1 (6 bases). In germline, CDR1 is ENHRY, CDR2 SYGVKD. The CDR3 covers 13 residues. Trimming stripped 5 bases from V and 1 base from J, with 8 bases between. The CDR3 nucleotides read TGTGCCATCAGTCGACAGGAGAACACTGAAGCTTTCTTT. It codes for CAISRQENTEAFF.

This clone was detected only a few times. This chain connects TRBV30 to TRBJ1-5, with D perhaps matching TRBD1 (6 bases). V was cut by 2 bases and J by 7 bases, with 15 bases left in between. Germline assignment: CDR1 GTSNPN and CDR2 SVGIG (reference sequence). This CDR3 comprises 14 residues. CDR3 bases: TGTGCCTGGAGTTTGGGGGCGGGTGTACAGCCCCAGCATTTT. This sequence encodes CAWSLGAGVQPQHF. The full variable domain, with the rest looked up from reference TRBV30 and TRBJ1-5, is SQTIHQWPATLVQPVGSPLSLECTVEGTSNPNLYWYRQAAGRGLQLLFYSVGIGQISSEVPQNLSASRPQDRQFILSSKKLLLSDSGFYLCAWSLGAGVQPQHFGDGTRLSIL.

The CDR3 DNA follows: TGTGCCAGCGGGACTACAGGGGGCAATGAGCAGTTCTTC. Translating gives CASGTTGGNEQFF. The gene calls are TRBV5-6 and TRBJ2-1; possible D gene TRBD1, 8 bases. Between the trimmed V and J ends, which lost 7 bases and 6 bases, there was a span of 14 bases. Germline CDR1 SGHDT, CDR2 YYEEEE. This CDR3 contains 13 residues.

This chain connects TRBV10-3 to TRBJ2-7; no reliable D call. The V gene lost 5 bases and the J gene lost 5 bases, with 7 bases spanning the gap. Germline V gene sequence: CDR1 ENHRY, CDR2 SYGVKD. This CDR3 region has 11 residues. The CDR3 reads CAISYQNEQYF. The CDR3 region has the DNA TGTGCCATCAGTTATCAGAACGAGCAGTACTTC.

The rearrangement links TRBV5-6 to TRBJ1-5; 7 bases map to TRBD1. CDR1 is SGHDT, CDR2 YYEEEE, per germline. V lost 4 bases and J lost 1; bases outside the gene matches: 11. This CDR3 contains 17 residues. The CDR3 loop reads CASSPQGGAGSNQPQHF. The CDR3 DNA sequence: TGTGCCAGCAGCCCCCAGGGGGGGGCAGGCAGCAATCAGCCCCAGCATTTT.

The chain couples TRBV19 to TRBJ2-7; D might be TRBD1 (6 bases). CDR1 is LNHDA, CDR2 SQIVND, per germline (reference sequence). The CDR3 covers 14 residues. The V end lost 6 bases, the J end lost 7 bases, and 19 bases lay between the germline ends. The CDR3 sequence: CASRARGKKAEQYF. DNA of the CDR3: TGTGCCAGTAGGGCCAGGGGAAAAAAGGCAGAGCAGTACTTC.

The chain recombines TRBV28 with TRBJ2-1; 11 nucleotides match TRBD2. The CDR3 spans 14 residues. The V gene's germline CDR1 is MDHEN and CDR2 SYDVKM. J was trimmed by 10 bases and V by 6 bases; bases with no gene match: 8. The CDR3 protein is CASSSPSGRYEQFF. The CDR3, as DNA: TGTGCCAGCAGCTCGCCTAGCGGGAGGTACGAGCAGTTCTTC.

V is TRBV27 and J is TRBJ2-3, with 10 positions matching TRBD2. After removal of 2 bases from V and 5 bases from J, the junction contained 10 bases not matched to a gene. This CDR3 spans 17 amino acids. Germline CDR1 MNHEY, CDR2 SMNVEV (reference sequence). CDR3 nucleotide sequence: TGTGCCAGCAGTTTACGCCGAGCGGGAGGGCCGGGAGATACGCAGTATTTT. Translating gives CASSLRRAGGPGDTQYF.

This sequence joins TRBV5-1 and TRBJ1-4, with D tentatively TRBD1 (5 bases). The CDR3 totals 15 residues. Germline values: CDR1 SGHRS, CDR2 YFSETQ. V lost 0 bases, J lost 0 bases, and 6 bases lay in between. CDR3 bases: TGCGCCAGCAGCTTGGTCAGGGCAACTAATGAAAAACTGTTTTTT. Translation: CASSLVRATNEKLFF.

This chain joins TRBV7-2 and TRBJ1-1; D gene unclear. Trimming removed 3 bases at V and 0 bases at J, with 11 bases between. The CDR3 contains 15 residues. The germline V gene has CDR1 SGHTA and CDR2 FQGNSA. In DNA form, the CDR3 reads TGTGCCAGCAGCTTGATGCTGAATCTGAACACTGAAGCTTTCTTT. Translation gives CASSLMLNLNTEAFF.

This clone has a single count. The CDR3 sequence is CASTIEPNTEAFF. In DNA, the CDR3 is TGTGCCAGTACCATTGAACCGAACACTGAAGCTTTCTTT. The chain uses TRBV19 and TRBJ1-1, with D uncertain. The germline gives CDR1 LNHDA, CDR2 SQIVND (reference sequence). The germline V and J ends were trimmed by 7 bases and 1 base, with 10 bases remaining between them. The CDR3 runs to 13 residues.

This CDR3 reads CASNPGGAGNYGYTF. The CDR3 bases are TGTGCCAGCAATCCCGGAGGGGCTGGTAACTATGGCTACACCTTC. The chain combines TRBV6-4 with TRBJ1-2; possible D gene TRBD1, 5 bases. CDR3 size: 15 residues. Trimming removed 7 bases from V and 1 base from J, with 16 bases in between. Germline V gene data show CDR1 as MRHNA and CDR2 as SNTAGT.

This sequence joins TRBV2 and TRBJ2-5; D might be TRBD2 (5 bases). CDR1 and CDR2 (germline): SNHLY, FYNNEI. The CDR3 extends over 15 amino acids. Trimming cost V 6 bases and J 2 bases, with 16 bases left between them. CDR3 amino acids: CASRTGSAYQETQYF. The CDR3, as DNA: TGTGCCAGCAGGACGGGGTCAGCGTATCAAGAGACCCAGTACTTC.

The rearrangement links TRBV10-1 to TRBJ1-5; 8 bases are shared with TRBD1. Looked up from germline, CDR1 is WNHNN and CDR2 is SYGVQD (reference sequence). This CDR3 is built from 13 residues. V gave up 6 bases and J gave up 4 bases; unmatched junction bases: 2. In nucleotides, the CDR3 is TGCGCCAGCAGCCGGGACAGGAATCAGCCCCAGCATTTT. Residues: CASSRDRNQPQHF.

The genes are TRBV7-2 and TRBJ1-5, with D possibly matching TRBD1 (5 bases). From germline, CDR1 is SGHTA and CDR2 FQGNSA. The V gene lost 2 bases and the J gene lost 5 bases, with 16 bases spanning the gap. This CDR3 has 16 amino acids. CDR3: CASSLFAGSSDQPQHF. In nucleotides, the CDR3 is TGTGCCAGCAGCTTATTTGCAGGGTCCTCTGATCAGCCCCAGCATTTT.

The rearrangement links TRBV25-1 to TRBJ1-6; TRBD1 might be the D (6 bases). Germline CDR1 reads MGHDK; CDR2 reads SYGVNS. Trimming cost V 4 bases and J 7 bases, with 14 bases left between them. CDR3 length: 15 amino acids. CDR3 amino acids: CASSVTGTPNSPLHF. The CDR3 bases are TGTGCCAGCAGTGTTACCGGGACACCCAATTCACCCCTCCACTTT.

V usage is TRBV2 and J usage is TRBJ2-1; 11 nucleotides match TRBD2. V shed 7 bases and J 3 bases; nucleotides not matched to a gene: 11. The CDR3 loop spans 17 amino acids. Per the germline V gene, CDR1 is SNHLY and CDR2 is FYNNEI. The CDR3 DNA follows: TGTGCCAGCACCCCTTTCATAGCGGGAGGGGGCTACAATGAGCAGTTCTTC. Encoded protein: CASTPFIAGGGYNEQFF.

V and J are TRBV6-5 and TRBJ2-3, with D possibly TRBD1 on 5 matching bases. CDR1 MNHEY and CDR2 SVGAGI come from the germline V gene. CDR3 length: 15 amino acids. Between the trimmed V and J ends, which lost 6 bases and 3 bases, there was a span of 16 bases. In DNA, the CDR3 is TGTGCCAGCAGCCGCCTGGCAGGGCAGACAGATACGCAGTATTTT. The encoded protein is CASSRLAGQTDTQYF.

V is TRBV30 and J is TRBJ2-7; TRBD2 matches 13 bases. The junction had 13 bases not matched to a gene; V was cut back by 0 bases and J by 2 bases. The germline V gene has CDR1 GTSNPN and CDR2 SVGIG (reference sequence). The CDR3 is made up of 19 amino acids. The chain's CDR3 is CAWSVQRTSGSKVPYEQYF. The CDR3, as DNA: TGTGCCTGGAGTGTACAGCGGACTAGCGGGAGTAAGGTCCCCTACGAGCAGTACTTC.

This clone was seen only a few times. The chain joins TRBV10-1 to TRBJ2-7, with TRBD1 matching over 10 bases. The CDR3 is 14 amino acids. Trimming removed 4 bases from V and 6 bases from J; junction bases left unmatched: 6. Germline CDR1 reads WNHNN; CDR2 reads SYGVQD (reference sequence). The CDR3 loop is CASSVSGTGVEQYF. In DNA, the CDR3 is TGCGCCAGCAGTGTTTCCGGGACAGGGGTCGAGCAGTACTTC.